This TCR beta chain was sequenced during a study of T cells in Graves' hyperthyroidism and ophthalmopathy. The germline V gene encodes CDR1 MNHEY and CDR2 SMNVEV (reference sequence). V shed 7 bases, J shed 0 bases, and the junction held 10 bases outside the gene matches. The CDR3 covers 16 residues. Participants, patients aged 18 to 65, had newly diagnosed hyperthyroidism with a duration under 2 months. Uncontrolled infection, other autoimmune disease, pregnancy or lactation barred patients from enrollment. Sample collection date corresponds to first hyperthyroidism diagnosis, prior to any ophthalmopathy symptoms. A roughly 9.3 ml volume of fresh peripheral blood provided the PBMCs. Researchers amplified the TCR beta CDR3 regions from RNA transcripts. During a first-round RT-PCR of the TCR CDR3, the HTBI primer set was used. A single record per CDR3 protein comes from TCRdb applying MiXCR to the multiplex PCR reads. The sample consists of a few hundred thousand distinct CDR3 sequences, approximately 13% of them appearing once.

This clonotype was detected ten times or more. The V gene is TRBV27, the J gene TRBJ2-3, with 7 bases fitting TRBD1. Sequences were obtained from blood. The receptor's source is a man aged 25-45 years with Graves' hyperthyroidism that later progressed to Graves' ophthalmopathy. The CDR3 sequence is CASTRQGVTSTDTQYF. As DNA, the CDR3 is TGTGCCAGCACCCGGCAGGGGGTAACTAGCACAGATACGCAGTATTTT.